These 2 T cell receptor beta chains were sequenced from one sample in a study of cytomegalovirus exposure and HLA in healthy donors. PCR involved 60 Vbeta and 13 Jbeta primers. TCRdb's copy holds only in-frame clones and misses some; the assay was immunoSEQ multiplex PCR. The table records some 150,000 clones, around 80% of them present only once. The sample comprised PBMCs. The receptors originated from a man between 35 and 55 years old in good health and CMV-seronegative.

This chain joins TRBV4-1 and TRBJ2-7, with 7 positions matching TRBD1. Looked up from germline, CDR1 is MGHRA and CDR2 is YSYEKL. With V trimmed by 5 bases and J by 2 bases, 9 bases remained unmatched. The CDR3 spans 15 residues. The CDR3 DNA reads as TGCGCCAGCAGCGGGCGGACAGGTCAAACCTACGAGCAGTACTTC. Its protein product is CASSGRTGQTYEQYF.

The chain carries TRBV20-1 and TRBJ2-5, with a weak D call TRBD2 (5 bases). V gave up 6 bases and J gave up 5 bases, with 10 bases separating them. The CDR3 spans 11 residues. Germline CDR1 is DFQATT and CDR2 is SNEGSKA (reference sequence). CDR3 DNA: TGCAGTGCGGAGGCTGGGGAGACCCAGTACTTC. It is translated as CSAEAGETQYF.